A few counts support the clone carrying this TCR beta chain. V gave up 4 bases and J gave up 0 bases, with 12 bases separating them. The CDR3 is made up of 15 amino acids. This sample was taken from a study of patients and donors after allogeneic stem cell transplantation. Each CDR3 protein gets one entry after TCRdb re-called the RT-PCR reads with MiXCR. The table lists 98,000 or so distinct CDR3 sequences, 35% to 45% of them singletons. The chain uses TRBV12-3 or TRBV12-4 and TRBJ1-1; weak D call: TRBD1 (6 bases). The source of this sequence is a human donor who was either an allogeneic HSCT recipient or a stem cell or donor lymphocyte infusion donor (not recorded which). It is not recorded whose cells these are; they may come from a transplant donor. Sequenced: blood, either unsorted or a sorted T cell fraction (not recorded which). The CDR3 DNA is TGTGCCAGCAGTTCACCATCAGGGGTGAACACTGAAGCTTTCTTT. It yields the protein CASSSPSGVNTEAFF.